The next 21 T cell receptor beta chains were all read from a single sample in a study of tumor-infiltrating lymphocytes in primary liver carcinoma. TCR beta cDNA was prepared out of around 460 ng total RNA by means of a constant-region primer. ARM-PCR was slightly modified, and three nested multiplex PCR rounds with it gave rise to the TCR beta libraries. The two initial PCR rounds, roughly 10 cycles each, used TRBV1-TRBV30 forward and C-beta reverse primers. TCRdb reprocessed the multiplex PCR reads via MiXCR and lists one record per CDR3 protein. The data contain 70,000 to 95,000 distinct CDR3 sequences, 60% to 75% of them seen just once; the ten biggest clones take up roughly 25%. The source material, 20-30 mg of unsorted bulk tissue, was used to co-extract RNA and DNA. Sequenced input: liver tumor tissue from sampling region 4. As for subset: tumor region T4, right-lateral pole. The receptors originated from a man aged 40-50 years with primary liver carcinoma and hepatitis B virus infection.

This clonotype showed up just a few times. Just one base apart from a much larger clone, this may be a read error. The CDR3 DNA reads as TGTGCCAGCAGCACGACAGGGGGCGTGTACGAGGAGTACTTC. It translates to CASSTTGGVYEEYF. The chain joins TRBV28 to TRBJ2-7; 10 bases match TRBD1. Germline V gene data show CDR1 as MDHEN and CDR2 as SYDVKM. The CDR3 spans 14 residues. Looking up the rest from reference TRBV28 and TRBJ2-7 gives the full variable domain: DVKVTQSSRYLVKRTGEKVFLECVQDMDHENMFWYRQDPGLGLRLIYFSYDVKMKEKGDIPEGYSVSREKKERFSLILESASTNQTSMYLCASSTTGGVYEEYFGPGTRLTVT.

This clonotype was detected ten times or more. Sequence at one end of the junction differs from germline and may be a read error. The chain is built from TRBV5-6 and TRBJ2-7; D is possibly TRBD2 (6 bases). The V gene's germline CDR1 is SGHDT and CDR2 YYEEEE. The CDR3 has 13 amino acids. The CDR3 region has the DNA TGTGCCAGCAGTTTGGGACTCCTCTACGAGCAGTACTTC. It codes for CASSLGLLYEQYF.

To note about this clonotype: The CDR3 carries no conserved terminal phenylalanine or tryptophan, so it likely arises from a read error. The chain carries TRBV4-1 and TRBJ1-5; 9 positions agree with TRBD1. This CDR3 is built from 18 residues. Germline loops: CDR1 MGHRA, CDR2 YSYEKL. CDR3: CAISRQGTGGDGNQPQHL. CDR3 nucleotides: TGCGCCATCAGCCGACAAGGAACAGGGGGCGATGGCAATCAGCCCCAGCATCTT.

About this clonotype itself: One base away lies a much larger clone, so this may be a sequencing read error. V gene TRBV24-1 combines with J gene TRBJ2-1; D unclear. V lost 5 bases and J 6 bases, leaving 7 bases between the germline ends. Germline assignment: CDR1 KGHDR and CDR2 SFDVKD. The CDR3 extends over 12 amino acids. CDR3 bases: TGTGCCACCAGTGGTGCAGGCAATGAGCAGTTCTTC. Protein: CATSGAGNEQFF.

About this clonotype itself: A clone one base away is much larger, so this may be a read error. The rearrangement links TRBV5-5 to TRBJ2-1; D unresolved. The J call may not be correct, given that the DNA end is closer to TRBJ2-7. Germline assignment: CDR1 SGHKS and CDR2 YYEKEE (reference sequence). The CDR3 is 14 amino acids. CDR3 nucleotides: TGTGCCAGCAGCTTGGTTCCATCCTCCAATGAGCAGTACTTC. Translated: CASSLVPSSNEQYF.

About this clonotype: One end of the junction varies from germline; a read error may be responsible. The CDR3 is CASSSRTGGANRLEHYF. CDR3 in DNA: TGTGCCAGCAGCTCCCGGACAGGAGGCGCTAACAGACTCGAGCACTACTTC. The V call is TRBV11-2, the J call TRBJ2-7; 7 nucleotides line up with TRBD1. The CDR3 loop spans 17 amino acids. Germline V gives CDR1 SGHAT, CDR2 FQNNGV.

CDR3 DNA: TGTGCCAGCAGCTTAGATGTAGGGGGCCTCACAGATACAGAGTATTTT. It yields the protein CASSLDVGGLTDTEYF. The rearrangement links TRBV11-2 to TRBJ2-3; 7 bases fit TRBD1. Germline V gene data show CDR1 as SGHAT and CDR2 as FQNNGV. The ends lost 0 bases at V and 13 bases at J; junction bases unmatched: 16. The CDR3 consists of 16 residues.

The J gene is TRBJ2-2, the V gene TRBV12-3 or TRBV12-4; a weak D match, TRBD2 (6 bases). The CDR3 extends over 18 amino acids. V was pared by 6 bases and J by 0 bases, with 20 bases between. CDR3 coding DNA: TGTGCCAGCAGCGCACTACCTTGGACGGGGGCGAACACCGGGGAGCTGTTTTTT. Protein sequence: CASSALPWTGANTGELFF.

The rearrangement uses TRBV9 and TRBJ2-7; 8 bases fit TRBD2. This CDR3 has 16 residues. V was clipped by 0 bases and J by 5 bases; unmatched bases: 10. Germline V gene sequence: CDR1 SGDLS, CDR2 YYNGEE. CDR3 bases: TGTGCCAGCAGCGTAGGAGGGATAGCGGGAATCAACGAGCAGTACTTC. It specifies CASSVGGIAGINEQYF.

With regard to this clonotype: A read error may be the cause here, since a much bigger clone is one base away. This chain links TRBV7-9 with TRBJ2-1; the D is unclear. The CDR3 is 11 residues long. Germline values: CDR1 SEHNR, CDR2 FQNEAQ (reference sequence). CDR3: CASNLNNEQFF. The CDR3 DNA follows: TGTGCCAGCAACTTAAACAATGAGCAGTTCTTC. Filled out from reference TRBV7-9 and TRBJ2-1, the complete variable domain reads DTGVSQNPRHKITKRGQNVTFRCDPISEHNRLYWYRQTLGQGPEFLTYFQNEAQLEKSRLLSDRFSAERPKGSFSTLEIQRTEQGDSAMYLCASNLNNEQFFGPGTRLTVL.

As regards this clonotype: A single base separates this from a much larger clone, so it may be a read error. Given the absence of the conserved phenylalanine or tryptophan at the CDR3 end, a read error is likely. The CDR3 nucleotides are TGTGCCAGCAGCTTAGAAGGGGGACGGTCCTACGAGCAGTACTCC. Translating it yields CASSLEGGRSYEQYS. This chain links TRBV7-8 with TRBJ2-7, with D perhaps matching TRBD1 (6 bases). The CDR3 consists of 15 residues. CDR1 is SGHVS, CDR2 FQNEAQ, per germline. V lost 1 base and J 1 base, leaving 11 bases between the germline ends.

Comment on this clonotype: An end of the junction differs from the germline gene, which may be a read error. This sequence joins TRBV13 and TRBJ1-5; tentatively, D is TRBD1 (5 bases). This CDR3 region has 14 residues. CDR1 is PRHDT, CDR2 FYEKMQ, per germline (reference sequence). The CDR3 DNA reads as TGTGACAGCAGCTTAGGGGACGGGGATCAGCCCCAGCATTTT. This translates into CDSSLGDGDQPQHF.

Details on this clonotype: This may be a read error: a much more frequent sequence differs by one nucleotide. The rearrangement links TRBV5-1 to TRBJ2-1; D may be TRBD2 (6 bases). The CDR3 spans 16 residues. The germline gives CDR1 SGHRS, CDR2 YFSETQ. Trimming removed 0 bases from V and 7 bases from J, with 17 bases in between. Here the CDR3 DNA reads TGCGCCAGCAGCTTGGCCGGTTCGAGGGAGGTGAATGAGCAGTTCTTC. Residues: CASSLAGSREVNEQFF.

The sample holds many counts of this clonotype. V gene TRBV6-5 combines with J gene TRBJ2-5, with D possibly matching TRBD2 (6 bases). This CDR3 has 15 amino acids. With 4 bases removed from V and 7 bases from J, the gap between germline ends came to 19 bases. Germline V gene sequence: CDR1 MNHEY, CDR2 SVGAGI. For the CDR3, the DNA is TGTGCCAGCAGTTCCTTCGGGTCCCCCGGGGGGACCCAGTACTTC. Translated: CASSSFGSPGGTQYF.

The chain links TRBV30 to TRBJ1-4; D is undetermined. From germline, CDR1 is GTSNPN and CDR2 SVGIG (reference sequence). The V gene lost 8 bases and the J gene lost 4 bases, with 8 bases spanning the gap. The CDR3 runs 11 residues. In DNA form, the CDR3 reads TGTGCCCGGGCGCTTAATGAAAAACTGTTTTTT. Residues: CARALNEKLFF.

As concerns this clonotype: No conserved phenylalanine or tryptophan ends this CDR3, so it is likely a read error. This rearrangement joins TRBV4-1 to TRBJ1-2; D not resolved. CDR1 and CDR2 (germline): MGHRA, YSYEKL. CDR3 size: 15 residues. The ends were cut back, 4 bases at V and 0 bases at J, with 12 bases in the middle. The CDR3 DNA is TGCGCCAGCAGCCCCGAGGAGTCAGCTAACTATGGCTACACCCTC. This translates into CASSPEESANYGYTL.

A few counts support this clonotype. At one boundary the junction diverges from the germline segment, which might be a read error. The chain employs TRBV6-6 and TRBJ1-1; D possibly corresponds to TRBD1 (5 bases). The CDR3 is 13 amino acids. Germline CDR1 is MNHNY and CDR2 is SVGAGI (reference sequence). The CDR3 reads CASRQGMNTEAFF. As DNA, the CDR3 is TGTGCCAGCAGGCAGGGCATGAACACTGAGGCTTTCTTT.

Concerning this clonotype: The junction and the germline gene differ at one end; a read error may be behind it. The V gene is TRBV5-5, the J gene TRBJ2-7; D uncertain. The germline CDR1 and CDR2 sequences are SGHKS and YYEKEE (reference sequence). CDR3 size: 13 residues. Written as DNA, the CDR3 is TGTGCCAACAGCCTCGTGAGTTCCTACGAGCAGTACTTC. Protein sequence: CANSLVSSYEQYF.

This clonotype was seen repeatedly, ten times or more. The chain couples TRBV28 to TRBJ2-7; D possibly corresponds to TRBD1 (5 bases). This CDR3 is built from 14 residues. Germline CDR1 is MDHEN and CDR2 is SYDVKM. Trimming stripped 2 bases from V and 2 bases from J, with 10 bases between. In DNA form, the CDR3 reads TGTGCCAGCAGTTTAGAGCCAGGGACCTACGAGCAGTACTTC. This encodes CASSLEPGTYEQYF. The full variable domain, completed using reference TRBV28 and TRBJ2-7, is DVKVTQSSRYLVKRTGEKVFLECVQDMDHENMFWYRQDPGLGLRLIYFSYDVKMKEKGDIPEGYSVSREKKERFSLILESASTNQTSMYLCASSLEPGTYEQYFGPGTRLTVT.

The chain is built from TRBV29-1 and TRBJ1-1, with D perhaps matching TRBD1 (5 bases). The V end was cut by 6 bases, the J end by 6 bases, with 17 bases between. The CDR3 is 13 amino acids. Germline lookup yields CDR1 SQVTM and CDR2 ANQGSEA. This CDR3 is CSVPSGSSAEAFF. The DNA of the CDR3 is TGCAGCGTCCCGTCAGGGTCGAGTGCTGAAGCTTTCTTT.

In the case of this clonotype: One end of the junction varies from germline; a read error may be responsible. This rearrangement joins TRBV11-2 to TRBJ1-6, with D unclear. The CDR3 sequence is 14 residues long. Per germline, CDR1 SGHAT and CDR2 FQNNGV. CDR3 bases: TGTGCCAGCAGCCCAGCAACGGCGAATTCACCCTTCCATTTT. Amino acids: CASSPATANSPFHF.